A single sample is the source of the 5 T cell receptor beta chains below, sequenced in a study of T-cell memory formation after mild COVID-19 (dated by TCRdb to the early 2020s). The library was generated by 5' RACE. Sequencing took place on an Illumina NovaSeq 6000. The public sequencing data were trimmed at Q25 with fastp and processed into clonotypes with MiXCR by TCRdb, which kept only in-frame beta chains. CDR3 protein duplicates are merged, each entry listing the most common genes and DNA. Counted in this sample were 100,000 to 120,000 distinct CDR3 sequences; 22% of them appeared once. Roughly two fifths of the sample is taken by the ten largest. The sample consisted of PBMCs or a T cell subset sorted from them (not recorded which). These receptors were collected from a man aged 18 to 29 who had mild COVID-19 (a few samples of this study predate the infection). The sample titles of this study are shuffled in the database, so cell type and time point are left out; the donor was told from shared clones.

This clonotype showed up just a few times. V gene TRBV7-9 combines with J gene TRBJ2-7; D is possibly TRBD1 or TRBD2 (5 bases each). Germline V gene data show CDR1 as SEHNR and CDR2 as FQNEAQ (reference sequence). The V and J ends lost 5 bases and 3 bases respectively, with 14 bases between them. This CDR3 region has 14 residues. CDR3 protein: CASSPTGHGYEQYV. The CDR3, as DNA: TGTGCCAGCAGCCCGACGGGGCACGGCTACGAGCAGTACGTC.

The gene calls are TRBV9 and TRBJ2-5; D unclear. Trimming removed 3 bases from V and 5 bases from J, with 17 bases in between. Looked up from germline, CDR1 is SGDLS and CDR2 is YYNGEE. This CDR3 has 15 amino acids. CDR3 nucleotides: TGTGCCAGCAGCGACCCCGGCGGCCAAGGGGAGACCCAGTACTTC. Protein sequence: CASSDPGGQGETQYF.

A few counts support this clonotype. The gene calls are TRBV29-1 and TRBJ2-6; D call uncertain. CDR3 length: 14 residues. CDR1 and CDR2 from the germline V gene are SQVTM and ANQGSEA. V shed 0 bases and J shed 3 bases, with 6 bases lying between them. The CDR3 spells CSVEEGIGANVLTF. CDR3 sequence (DNA): TGCAGCGTTGAAGAGGGGATTGGGGCCAACGTCCTGACTTTC.

The CDR3: CASSDKATASKTQYF. CDR3 nucleotide sequence: TGCGCCAGCAGTGACAAAGCGACTGCCTCGAAGACCCAGTACTTC. The V call is TRBV10-2, the J call TRBJ2-5; no clear D. The CDR3 is made up of 15 amino acids. Germline V gives CDR1 WSHSY, CDR2 SAAADI. V dropped 3 bases and J dropped 6 bases, with 17 bases sitting between them.

This clonotype was recorded a few times. The chain is built from TRBV29-1 and TRBJ1-2; TRBD1 matches at 7 bases. Germline CDR1 and CDR2: SQVTM and ANQGSEA. V gave up 2 bases and J gave up 8 bases; unmatched junction bases: 5. This CDR3 is 12 amino acids long. The CDR3 loop is CSVEKTGIGYTF. CDR3 sequence (DNA): TGCAGCGTTGAAAAGACAGGGATCGGCTACACCTTC.